This TCR beta chain stems from a study of technical replicates of blood from several donors (dated by TCRdb to about 2017). The library came from the immunoSEQ multiplex PCR assay. In its TCRdb copy, this immuneACCESS table keeps in-frame sequences only and misses some clones. Where compared with another copy, unresolved V genes explain less than half of these, and the others have no known cause. Within this sample are about 72,000 clones, with roughly 92% of them counted one time only. Around 0.38% of the sample rests with the top ten. Trimming at the junction amounts to 6 bases on V and 6 bases on J, and the germline ends lie 18 bases apart. In the germline V gene, CDR1 corresponds to MDHEN and CDR2 to SYDVKM. From its cysteine to its phenylalanine, the CDR3 spans 14 amino acids. Of all the DNA, just the CDR3 is kept, 42 bases in frame from base 1. Regarding this clone: No antigen is known for it. Within one base of it there is no much larger clone, and no base qualities were kept.

Material: T cells isolated from PBMCs. Recombination joined TRBV28 with TRBJ2-7; the D segment could be TRBD2, given 5 matching bases. This sequence was found in a human donor in good health. The DNA sequence follows: TGTGCCAGCAGAGGACTGGCCCTACTGAGCGAGCAGTACTTC. Its protein product is CASRGLALLSEQYF.